The 10 T cell receptor beta chains given below trace back to one sample, sequenced in a study of cytomegalovirus exposure and HLA in healthy donors. PCR was performed using 60 Vbeta and 13 Jbeta primers. This table comes from immunoSEQ multiplex PCR, and its TCRdb copy is limited to in-frame clones, with some not included. The repertoire holds about 150,000 clones, with roughly 80% as singletons. Sequenced: PBMCs. The receptors derive from a young man in good health and CMV-seronegative.

The chain joins TRBV4-3 to TRBJ1-1, with D uncertain. The CDR3 contains 15 residues. The V end lost 0 bases, the J end lost 4 bases, and 12 bases lay between the germline ends. From germline, CDR1 is LGHNA and CDR2 YSLEER. CDR3 protein: CASSQESGFATEAFF. The CDR3, as DNA: TGCGCCAGCAGCCAAGAATCGGGTTTCGCCACTGAAGCTTTCTTT.

The chain is built from TRBV10-3 and TRBJ1-5; D is possibly TRBD1 (5 bases). The ends were cut back, 10 bases at V and 4 bases at J, with 17 bases in the middle. The germline V gene has CDR1 ENHRY and CDR2 SYGVKD. The CDR3 has 14 residues. The DNA of the CDR3 is TGTGCCACCGACGGGCAGGGCGGAAATCAGCCCCAGCATTTT. Protein sequence: CATDGQGGNQPQHF.

There are a few counts of this clone. The chain recombines TRBV29-1 with TRBJ2-1; the D is unclear. The germline CDR1 and CDR2 sequences are SQVTM and ANQGSEA. V lost 2 bases and J 6 bases, leaving 5 bases between the germline ends. CDR3 length equals 11 residues. The CDR3 is CSVETLNEQFF. CDR3 DNA: TGCAGCGTTGAAACTCTCAATGAGCAGTTCTTC.

This chain links TRBV12-5 with TRBJ2-7; 8 bases line up with TRBD2. V was pared by 0 bases and J by 2 bases, with 9 bases of the junction left unmatched. The CDR3 totals 17 residues. Germline lookup yields CDR1 LGHNT and CDR2 FRNRAP. CDR3 nucleotides: TGTGCTAGTGGTTTGGTACTAGGAGCGGGAGTTGCCTACGAGCAGTACTTC. Protein: CASGLVLGAGVAYEQYF.

CDR3 region: CASLKGRAGTRPIEQFF. The CDR3 nucleotides are TGTGCCAGTCTCAAGGGAAGAGCCGGGACTCGCCCAATTGAGCAGTTCTTC. The genes are TRBV11-2 and TRBJ2-1; tentative D call: TRBD2 (6 bases). CDR3 length: 17 amino acids. From germline, CDR1 is SGHAT and CDR2 FQNNGV. V was pared by 9 bases and J by 9 bases, with 30 bases between.

This chain connects TRBV7-2 to TRBJ2-2, with D perhaps matching TRBD1 (5 bases). The V gene's germline CDR1 is SGHTA and CDR2 FQGNSA. The CDR3 loop spans 15 amino acids. Between the trimmed V and J ends, which lost 5 bases and 1 base, there was a span of 11 bases. The chain's CDR3 is CASSRGAVNTGELFF. As DNA, the CDR3 is TGTGCCAGCAGCCGTGGGGCGGTGAACACCGGGGAGCTGTTTTTT.

The chain couples TRBV28 to TRBJ2-7; weak D call: TRBD1 (5 bases). Trimming left V 3 bases short and J 1 base short, with 7 bases between. Germline V gene sequence: CDR1 MDHEN, CDR2 SYDVKM. This CDR3 spans 13 amino acids. CDR3 loop: CASSLGRSYEQYF. CDR3 sequence (DNA): TGTGCCAGCAGTTTGGGGCGGTCCTACGAGCAGTACTTC.

The chain joins TRBV7-2 to TRBJ2-7; 7 nucleotides align to TRBD2. The CDR3 covers 13 residues. Per the germline V gene, CDR1 is SGHTA and CDR2 is FQGNSA. The V segment lost 5 bases and the J segment 7 bases; nucleotides outside the gene matches: 8. CDR3 loop: CASSPRSGGEQYF. In nucleotides, the CDR3 is TGTGCCAGCAGCCCGCGCTCCGGGGGGGAGCAGTACTTC.

In this sample, this clone turned up once. This chain links TRBV4-1 with TRBJ2-1; maybe TRBD2 (5 bases). The CDR3 is 14 residues long. Germline assignment: CDR1 MGHRA and CDR2 YSYEKL. V was pared by 6 bases and J by 5 bases, with 14 bases between. The CDR3 nucleotides are TGCGCCAGCAGTCCAGGCCCAGCGGACAATGAGCAGTTCTTC. It yields the protein CASSPGPADNEQFF.

This clone was picked up a small number of times. The chain couples TRBV6-1 to TRBJ2-5; possible D gene TRBD1, 6 bases. The CDR3 covers 12 residues. The V end was cut by 2 bases, the J end by 5 bases, with 6 bases between. Germline V lookup: CDR1 MNHNS, CDR2 SASEGT. The CDR3: CASSEQGETQYF. The CDR3 bases are TGTGCCAGCAGTGAACAGGGGGAGACCCAGTACTTC.